The rows below give T cell receptor beta chains drawn from one sample of a study of blood T cell repertoires in COVID-19. TCRdb keeps only in-frame clones here, not all; method: immunoSEQ multiplex PCR. The sample shows more than 45,000 clones, about 87% of them seen only once. The sample consisted of peripheral blood. The receptor source for this set is a human donor with active COVID-19. The donor label of this sample is uncertain. CDR3s include the opening cysteine and the closing phenylalanine or tryptophan. A D gene is named only where the DNA matches it firmly. Clone size is stated in some rows and not others, as once, few, many or a class when expanded.

v_gene: TRBV6-5
len: 13
j_gene: TRBJ2-7
d_gene: .
abundance: .
CDR3nt: TGTGCCAGCAGCCGTACAGCTTACTACGAGCAGTACTTC
CDR3aa: CASSRTAYYEQYF

v_gene: TRBV2
len: 13
j_gene: TRBJ2-3
d_gene: TRBD2
abundance: .
CDR3nt: TGTGCCAGTTCCTGGGGGGGGACAGATACGCAGTATTTT
CDR3aa: CASSWGGTDTQYF

v_gene: TRBV5-6
len: 19
j_gene: TRBJ2-7
d_gene: TRBD1
abundance: few
CDR3nt: TGTGCCAGCAGCTTGGCCTACTTGGCATTGGACAGGGGGCATCAGGAGCAGTACTTC
CDR3aa: CASSLAYLALDRGHQEQYF

v_gene: TRBV11-2
len: 17
j_gene: TRBJ2-7
d_gene: .
abundance: .
CDR3nt: TGTGCCAGCAGCTTAGAGGTTGCCAGGGGTCTTGACTACGAGCAGTACTTC
CDR3aa: CASSLEVARGLDYEQYF

v_gene: TRBV4-2
len: 18
j_gene: TRBJ1-5
d_gene: TRBD1
abundance: .
CDR3nt: TGTGCCAGCAGCCCGATAGCCGGGACAGGGGATAGCAATCAGCCCCAGCATTTT
CDR3aa: CASSPIAGTGDSNQPQHF

v_gene: TRBV7-8
len: 12
j_gene: TRBJ2-7
d_gene: TRBD1
abundance: few
CDR3nt: TGTGCCAGCAGCTGGGGGACAGGCGAGCAGTACTTC
CDR3aa: CASSWGTGEQYF

v_gene: TRBV2
len: 15
j_gene: TRBJ2-3
d_gene: TRBD2
abundance: .
CDR3nt: TGTGCCAGCAGTCCTCTAGCGGGGTTCGTGTATACGCAGTATTTT
CDR3aa: CASSPLAGFVYTQYF

v_gene: TRBV9
len: 16
j_gene: TRBJ1-3
d_gene: .
abundance: once
CDR3nt: TGTGCCAGCAGCGCGGCCGAACCGCGGCTGCGGAACACCATATATTTT
CDR3aa: CASSAAEPRLRNTIYF

v_gene: TRBV11-3
len: 15
j_gene: TRBJ2-3
d_gene: .
abundance: .
CDR3nt: TGTGCCAGCAGCCCCTACAACCAAGGAGCAGATACGCAGTATTTT
CDR3aa: CASSPYNQGADTQYF

v_gene: TRBV2
len: 15
j_gene: TRBJ2-7
d_gene: TRBD2
abundance: .
CDR3nt: TGTGCCAGCAGTGTCGGGCGGGAGACCTCCTACGAGCAGTACTTC
CDR3aa: CASSVGRETSYEQYF

v_gene: TRBV9
len: 14
j_gene: TRBJ2-7
d_gene: TRBD2
abundance: .
CDR3nt: TGTGCCAGCAGCCCCGGGACTAGCGATTACGAGCAGTACTTC
CDR3aa: CASSPGTSDYEQYF

v_gene: TRBV5-1
len: 15
j_gene: TRBJ2-7
d_gene: TRBD2
abundance: .
CDR3nt: TGCGCCAGCAAACTACTAGCGGGAAGCTCCTACGAGCAGTACTTC
CDR3aa: CASKLLAGSSYEQYF

v_gene: TRBV29-1
len: 13
j_gene: TRBJ1-1
d_gene: TRBD1
abundance: .
CDR3nt: TGCAGCGTTAAAGACAGGGAGAACACTGAAGCTTTCTTT
CDR3aa: CSVKDRENTEAFF

v_gene: TRBV5-5
len: 12
j_gene: TRBJ1-1
d_gene: .
abundance: .
CDR3nt: TGTGCCAGCAGCTTAAAGACTAGTCAAGCTTTCTTT
CDR3aa: CASSLKTSQAFF

v_gene: TRBV27
len: 13
j_gene: TRBJ1-5
d_gene: .
abundance: .
CDR3nt: TGTGCCAGCAGTTCCAGTCTTCATCAGCCCCAGCATTTT
CDR3aa: CASSSSLHQPQHF

v_gene: TRBV27
len: 14
j_gene: TRBJ2-6
d_gene: TRBD1
abundance: .
CDR3nt: TGTGCCAGCACCCCTGCACAGGGGCGATCCGTCCTGACTTTC
CDR3aa: CASTPAQGRSVLTF

v_gene: TRBV7-8
len: 15
j_gene: TRBJ1-6
d_gene: TRBD1
abundance: .
CDR3nt: TGTGCCAGCAGCTTAGTTTACAGGGGCGACTCACCCCTCCACTTT
CDR3aa: CASSLVYRGDSPLHF

v_gene: TRBV30
len: 12
j_gene: TRBJ2-7
d_gene: .
abundance: .
CDR3nt: TGTGCCTGGAGTGGGGGGGTAGGGGAGCAGTACTTC
CDR3aa: CAWSGGVGEQYF

v_gene: TRBV5-4
len: 15
j_gene: TRBJ1-4
d_gene: .
abundance: .
CDR3nt: TGTGCCAGCAGCCCTGGCGGGACTCTCCCCGGAAAACTGTTTTTT
CDR3aa: CASSPGGTLPGKLFF

v_gene: TRBV7-8
len: 20
j_gene: TRBJ2-6
d_gene: TRBD1
abundance: .
CDR3nt: TGTGCCAGCAGCTTACTCATCCTTAACAGGGGGTCATCTGGGGCCAACGTCCTGACTTTC
CDR3aa: CASSLLILNRGSSGANVLTF

v_gene: TRBV7-3
len: 16
j_gene: TRBJ2-3
d_gene: TRBD2
abundance: .
CDR3nt: TGTGCCAGCAGCGCCGGGGGAGGGCCGGGACCAGATACGCAGTATTTT
CDR3aa: CASSAGGGPGPDTQYF

v_gene: TRBV18
len: 17
j_gene: TRBJ2-6
d_gene: .
abundance: .
CDR3nt: TGTGCCAGCTCACACCTCGCGGGTCCTCCGGGGGCCAACGTCCTGACTTTC
CDR3aa: CASSHLAGPPGANVLTF

v_gene: TRBV7-9
len: 14
j_gene: TRBJ1-3
d_gene: .
abundance: .
CDR3nt: TGTGCCAGCAGCCCGGACAGACCCGGAAACACCATATATTTT
CDR3aa: CASSPDRPGNTIYF

v_gene: TRBV5-6
len: 14
j_gene: TRBJ2-5
d_gene: TRBD2
abundance: once
CDR3nt: TGTGCCAGCAGCTCGGCGGGAGGATCGGAGACCCAGTACTTC
CDR3aa: CASSSAGGSETQYF

v_gene: TRBV5-1
len: 14
j_gene: TRBJ1-2
d_gene: .
abundance: .
CDR3nt: TGCGCCAGCAGCTCGGAGACAGGCATGTATGGCTACACCTTC
CDR3aa: CASSSETGMYGYTF

v_gene: TRBV6-5
len: 13
j_gene: TRBJ1-2
d_gene: .
abundance: once
CDR3nt: TGTGCCAGCAGTTACCTCCAGGGCTATGGCTACACCTTC
CDR3aa: CASSYLQGYGYTF

v_gene: TRBV6-1
len: 15
j_gene: TRBJ1-4
d_gene: TRBD1
abundance: once
CDR3nt: TGTGCCAGCAGTGAAGGGGGACAGGGTTTTGAAAAACTGTTTTTT
CDR3aa: CASSEGGQGFEKLFF